This entry concerns a single TCR beta chain. This entry belongs to a study of blood T cell repertoires in COVID-19. Across the study: The cDNA or gDNA used as material had been derived from T cells, B-cell-depleted T cells, or PBMCs.

Germline CDR1 is MDHEN and CDR2 is SYDVKM. This CDR3 contains 14 residues. The junction had 5 bases not matched to a gene; V was cut back by 3 bases and J by 3 bases. Produced via immunoSEQ multiplex PCR; TCRdb's table is partial and in-frame only. This table holds 250,000 to 350,000 clones, 90% found once. The V gene is TRBV28, the J gene TRBJ2-7; 7 bases match TRBD1. The specimen was peripheral blood. The origin of this receptor is a woman in her 30s with COVID-19, enrolled during active disease. CDR3 amino acids: CASSLSGQNYEQYF. DNA of the CDR3: TGTGCCAGCAGTTTGTCGGGACAGAACTACGAGCAGTACTTC.